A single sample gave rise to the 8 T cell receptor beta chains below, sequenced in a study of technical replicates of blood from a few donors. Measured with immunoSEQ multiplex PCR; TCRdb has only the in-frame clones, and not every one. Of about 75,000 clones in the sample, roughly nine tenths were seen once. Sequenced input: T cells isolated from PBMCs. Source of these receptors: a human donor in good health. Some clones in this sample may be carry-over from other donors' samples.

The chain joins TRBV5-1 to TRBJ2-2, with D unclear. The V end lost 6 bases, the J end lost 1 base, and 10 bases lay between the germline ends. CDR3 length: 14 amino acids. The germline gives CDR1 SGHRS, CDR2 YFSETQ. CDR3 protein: CASTSPGNTGELFF. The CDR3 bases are TGCGCCAGCACCTCTCCAGGGAACACCGGGGAGCTGTTTTTT.

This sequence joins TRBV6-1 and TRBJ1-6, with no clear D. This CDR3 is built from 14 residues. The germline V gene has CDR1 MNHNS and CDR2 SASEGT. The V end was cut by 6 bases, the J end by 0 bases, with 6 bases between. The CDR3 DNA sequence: TGTGCCAGCAGGCTCAGCTCCTATAATTCACCCCTCCACTTT. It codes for CASRLSSYNSPLHF.

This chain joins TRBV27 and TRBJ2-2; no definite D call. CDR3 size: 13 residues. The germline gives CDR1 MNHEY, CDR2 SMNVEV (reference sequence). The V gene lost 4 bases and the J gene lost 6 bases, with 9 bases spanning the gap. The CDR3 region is CASSSYVSGELFF. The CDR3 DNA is TGTGCCAGCAGTTCCTACGTGTCCGGGGAGCTGTTTTTT.

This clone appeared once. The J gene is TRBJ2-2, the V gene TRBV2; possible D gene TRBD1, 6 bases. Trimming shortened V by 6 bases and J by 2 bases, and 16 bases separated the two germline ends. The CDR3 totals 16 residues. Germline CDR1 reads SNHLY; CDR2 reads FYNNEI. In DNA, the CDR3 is TGTGCCAGCAGCGGATTAGGGGGTTATAACACCGGGGAGCTGTTTTTT. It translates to CASSGLGGYNTGELFF.

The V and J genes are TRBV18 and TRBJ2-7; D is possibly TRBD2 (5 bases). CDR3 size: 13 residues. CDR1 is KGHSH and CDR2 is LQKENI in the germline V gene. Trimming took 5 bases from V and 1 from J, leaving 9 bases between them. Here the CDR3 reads CASSGTSSYEQYF. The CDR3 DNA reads TGTGCCAGCTCAGGTACTAGTTCCTACGAGCAGTACTTC.

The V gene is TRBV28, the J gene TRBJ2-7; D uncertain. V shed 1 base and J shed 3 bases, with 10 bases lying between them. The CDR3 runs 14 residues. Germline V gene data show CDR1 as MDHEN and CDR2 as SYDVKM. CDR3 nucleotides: TGTGCCAGCAGTTTATCCCCCCGGGTCTACGAGCAGTACTTC. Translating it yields CASSLSPRVYEQYF.

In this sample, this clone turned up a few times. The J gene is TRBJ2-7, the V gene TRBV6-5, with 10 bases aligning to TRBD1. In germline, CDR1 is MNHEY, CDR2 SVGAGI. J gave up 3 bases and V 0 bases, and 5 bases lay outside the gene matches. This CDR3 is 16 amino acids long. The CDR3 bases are TGTGCCAGCAGTTACTCGCGGACAGGGGGGTACTACGAGCAGTACTTC. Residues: CASSYSRTGGYYEQYF.

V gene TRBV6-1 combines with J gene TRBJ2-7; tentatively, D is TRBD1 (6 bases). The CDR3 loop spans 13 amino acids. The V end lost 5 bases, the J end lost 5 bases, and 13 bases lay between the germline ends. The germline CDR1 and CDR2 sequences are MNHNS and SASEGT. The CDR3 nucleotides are TGTGCCAGCAGTCCCACAGGGATGGACGAGCAGTACTTC. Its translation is CASSPTGMDEQYF.